This T cell receptor beta chain was profiled in a study of shared clonotypes between healthy human individuals. CDR3 size: 14 residues. CDR1 is MDHEN and CDR2 is SYDVKM in the germline V gene. V dropped 5 bases and J dropped 7; count of bases not matched to a gene: 7. As for this clone: No antigen is known for it.

Repertoires were generated with immunoSEQ multiplex PCR, while TCRdb's copy carries only in-frame clones and drops some. The data hold roughly 640,000 clones, with less than 98% observed a single time. Overall study findings and caveats: Relative to their counterparts shared across all four donors, non-shared clonotypes exhibited diminished generation probabilities.

Sequencing was performed on naive CD4+ T cells sorted from blood. Subset specified: CD45RA+ positively selected. The chain joins TRBV28 to TRBJ1-5, with 8 bases aligning to TRBD1. This clonotype was sampled from a woman younger than 45 in good health. CDR3 nucleotide sequence: TGTGCCAGCAGTCCCCAGGGGGCACGGCAGCCCCAGCATTTT. It translates to CASSPQGARQPQHF.